The 32 T cell receptor beta chains below all came from one sample that was sequenced in a study of T cells after yellow fever vaccination. In TCRdb, the 5' RACE reads were re-called with MiXCR into one record per CDR3 protein. The sample consists of some 27,000 distinct CDR3 sequences, 5.5% to 8% of them appearing once. The sample was PBMCs, either bulk or a sorted T-cell subset (CD4+, CD8+, memory, or dextramer-sorted; not recorded which), taken on the day of the yellow fever booster vaccination. The source of these receptors is a man aged 25-45 years who received the YFV17D yellow fever vaccine.

This clonotype was counted ten times or more. Written as DNA, the CDR3 is TGTGCCAGCAGTGCTGTCAACACCGGGGAGCTGTTTTTT. Translation gives CASSAVNTGELFF. V and J are TRBV12-3 or TRBV12-4 and TRBJ2-2; D gene unclear. The V gene lost 5 bases and the J gene lost 2 bases, with 6 bases spanning the gap. The CDR3 covers 13 residues.

There are a few counts of this clonotype. The chain carries TRBV11-3 and TRBJ2-7, with 7 bases aligning to TRBD2. Germline assignment: CDR1 SGHNT and CDR2 YENEEA. J was trimmed by 5 bases and V by 2 bases; bases with no gene match: 6. The CDR3 has 14 residues. CDR3 nucleotide sequence: TGTGCCAGCAGCTTACGGGGCGGGAGCAACGAGCAGTACTTC. Its translation: CASSLRGGSNEQYF.

In its sample, this clonotype was seen many times. The chain carries TRBV4-2 and TRBJ1-6; weak D call: TRBD1 (5 bases). V lost 4 bases to trimming and J lost 4 bases, with 20 bases between them. CDR1 and CDR2 (germline): LGHNA, YNFKEQ. The CDR3 runs to 18 residues. CDR3 amino acids: CASSPGGRGQGYNSPLHF. The CDR3 DNA reads TGTGCCAGCAGCCCTGGAGGGCGGGGCCAAGGGTATAATTCACCCCTCCACTTT.

In this sample, this clonotype turned up many times. The rearrangement joins TRBV7-2 to TRBJ2-1; no clear D gene. Trimming shortened V by 3 bases and J by 9 bases, and 12 bases separated the two germline ends. The germline V gene encodes CDR1 SGHTA and CDR2 FQGNSA. This CDR3 spans 13 amino acids. DNA of the CDR3: TGTGCCAGCAGCTTTGAAAGGGCCCGTGAGCAGTTCTTC. As protein: CASSFERAREQFF.

This clonotype was observed at least ten times. J is TRBJ2-3 and V is TRBV7-6; D is unresolved. The CDR3 has 14 residues. Germline assignment: CDR1 SGHVS and CDR2 FNYEAQ. V was cut by 5 bases and J by 4 bases, with 13 bases left in between. The CDR3: CASSVQIFADTQYF. In DNA, the CDR3 is TGTGCCAGCAGCGTACAGATATTCGCAGATACGCAGTATTTT.

This clonotype was recorded at least ten times. The chain carries TRBV25-1 and TRBJ2-7; TRBD1 aligns across 7 bases. From germline, CDR1 is MGHDK and CDR2 SYGVNS. The CDR3 extends over 15 amino acids. With V trimmed by 8 bases and J by 2 bases, 12 bases remained unmatched. CDR3: CASPPEGAKTYEQYF. CDR3 nucleotide sequence: TGTGCCAGCCCTCCCGAGGGGGCAAAGACCTACGAGCAGTACTTC.

By sample share, this clonotype is medium-sized. This chain uses TRBV12-3 or TRBV12-4 with TRBJ1-5, with 7 bases lining up with TRBD1. The junction had 6 bases not matched to a gene; V was cut back by 5 bases and J by 2 bases. CDR3 size: 15 residues. Written as DNA, the CDR3 is TGTGCCAGCAGTCCAGGGGGTATGGGCAATCAGCCCCAGCATTTT. Its protein is CASSPGGMGNQPQHF.

In this sample, this clonotype turned up many times. The chain is built from TRBV10-2 and TRBJ1-1; no definite D call. Trimming shortened V by 5 bases and J by 4 bases, and 11 bases separated the two germline ends. CDR1 is WSHSY and CDR2 is SAAADI in the germline V gene. The CDR3 is 13 residues long. CDR3 nucleotides: TGCGCCAGCAGTACCAACAGCGCCACTGAAGCTTTCTTT. It yields the protein CASSTNSATEAFF.

This clonotype was seen at least ten times. J is TRBJ1-5 and V is TRBV10-2, with 8 bases lining up with TRBD1. This CDR3 is built from 13 residues. Germline lookup yields CDR1 WSHSY and CDR2 SAAADI. With V trimmed by 6 bases and J by 6 bases, 4 bases remained unmatched. Here the CDR3 DNA reads TGCGCCAGCAGCCAGGGGGCTTTTCAGCCCCAGCATTTT. It translates to CASSQGAFQPQHF.

This clonotype was found many times. This chain links TRBV11-3 with TRBJ2-5; no clear D gene. CDR3 length: 13 amino acids. Germline V lookup: CDR1 SGHNT, CDR2 YENEEA. V was cut by 3 bases and J by 5 bases, with 10 bases left in between. The CDR3 DNA follows: TGTGCCAGCAGCTTCAACCATGGGGAGACCCAGTACTTC. This sequence encodes CASSFNHGETQYF.

At least ten counts were recorded for this clonotype. The chain couples TRBV24-1 to TRBJ2-2; 7 nucleotides align to TRBD1. V lost 10 bases and J lost 5; bases outside the gene matches: 9. The CDR3 extends over 14 amino acids. Germline V gene sequence: CDR1 KGHDR, CDR2 SFDVKD. CDR3 amino acids: CATGASGGTGELFF. For the CDR3, the DNA is TGTGCCACAGGAGCGTCAGGGGGAACCGGGGAGCTGTTTTTT.

Many counts were recorded for this clonotype. V usage is TRBV7-2 and J usage is TRBJ2-1; unclear D gene. V was shortened by 3 bases and J by 8 bases, with 20 bases between the two germline ends. Germline CDR1 is SGHTA and CDR2 is FQGNSA. The CDR3 loop spans 16 amino acids. The CDR3 bases are TGTGCCAGCAGCTTCGGTTATTCCCGAGGTGGTTATGAGCAGTTCTTC. Its translation: CASSFGYSRGGYEQFF.

This clonotype was observed many times. The chain is built from TRBV9 and TRBJ2-2, with D perhaps matching TRBD1 (5 bases). Germline V lookup: CDR1 SGDLS, CDR2 YYNGEE. This CDR3 contains 13 residues. The ends were cut back, 1 base at V and 4 bases at J, with 5 bases in the middle. The CDR3 nucleotides read TGTGCCAGCAGCGTAAGGGGCACCGGGGAGCTGTTTTTT. Protein: CASSVRGTGELFF.

This clonotype showed up many times. The CDR3 region is CASSTNSNQPQHF. The CDR3 DNA reads TGTGCCAGCAGCACCAATAGCAATCAGCCCCAGCATTTT. The gene calls are TRBV7-6 and TRBJ1-5; unclear D gene. The germline V gene has CDR1 SGHVS and CDR2 FNYEAQ. The CDR3 has 13 amino acids. Deletions cut 5 bases from V and 0 bases from J, with 5 bases between.

This clonotype has at least ten counts. This CDR3 reads CASSSTRDMEETQYF. In DNA, the CDR3 is TGTGCCAGCAGCTCGACGAGGGACATGGAAGAGACCCAGTACTTC. The chain recombines TRBV13 with TRBJ2-5; possible D gene TRBD1, 6 bases. The ends were cut back, 4 bases at V and 3 bases at J, with 15 bases in the middle. From germline, CDR1 is PRHDT and CDR2 FYEKMQ (reference sequence). CDR3 length equals 15 residues.

V gene TRBV6-1 combines with J gene TRBJ1-4; D unresolved. Germline V gives CDR1 MNHNS, CDR2 SASEGT. The CDR3 sequence is 14 residues long. V lost 6 bases and J 7 bases, leaving 15 bases between the germline ends. The CDR3 coding sequence is TGTGCCAGCAGCGTTTCTCAATCCGGTGAAAAACTGTTTTTT. Its translation is CASSVSQSGEKLFF.

This clonotype was observed many times. The chain combines TRBV6-6 with TRBJ2-2; 7 nucleotides match TRBD2. This CDR3 is 13 amino acids long. Losses at the gene ends were 5 bases for V and 7 bases for J; bases not matched to a gene: 4. Germline-derived CDR1 and CDR2 are MNHNY and SVGAGI (reference sequence). CDR3 DNA: TGTGCCAGCAGTACCCCGGGAGGCGGGGAGCTGTTTTTT. This sequence encodes CASSTPGGGELFF.

Ten or more counts support this clonotype. This rearrangement joins TRBV5-6 to TRBJ2-7; D gene unclear. The germline V and J ends were trimmed by 1 base and 5 bases, with 13 bases remaining between them. This CDR3 is built from 14 residues. CDR1 and CDR2 (germline): SGHDT, YYEEEE. CDR3: CASSLKLTGNEQYF. In nucleotides, the CDR3 is TGTGCCAGCAGCTTGAAACTCACTGGGAACGAGCAGTACTTC.

This clonotype occurred many times. The J gene is TRBJ2-1, the V gene TRBV18; D is ambiguous. V lost 3 bases, J lost 0 bases, and 9 bases lay in between. The CDR3 sequence is 15 residues long. The germline CDR1 and CDR2 sequences are KGHSH and LQKENI. This CDR3 reads CASSPGGSSYNEQFF. CDR3 in DNA: TGTGCCAGCTCACCCGGCGGTAGCTCCTACAATGAGCAGTTCTTC.

At least ten counts were recorded for this clonotype. V usage is TRBV20-1 and J usage is TRBJ2-3, with D perhaps being TRBD1 or TRBD2 (5 bases each). Trimming took off 3 bases at V and 3 bases at J, with 19 bases between the two ends. The CDR3 has 16 residues. Germline V gene data show CDR1 as DFQATT and CDR2 as SNEGSKA (reference sequence). CDR3: CSASRNTWGWTDTQYF. The CDR3 nucleotides read TGCAGTGCTAGTCGGAATACGTGGGGGTGGACAGATACGCAGTATTTT.

This chain joins TRBV6-4 and TRBJ2-1; 10 bases match TRBD2. Per germline, CDR1 MRHNA and CDR2 SNTAGT. Germline trimming cut 6 bases from V and 5 bases from J; bases unmatched to any gene: 4. There are 14 residues in the CDR3. The CDR3 sequence: CASSRTSGNNEQFF. CDR3 DNA: TGTGCCAGCAGCAGAACTAGCGGGAACAATGAGCAGTTCTTC.

This clonotype was seen ten or more times. CDR3 amino acids: CASSQGATETQYF. In DNA, the CDR3 is TGCGCCAGCAGCCAAGGGGCGACGGAGACCCAGTACTTC. The chain employs TRBV4-3 and TRBJ2-5; D remains ambiguous. The CDR3 runs to 13 residues. Germline V gene lookup returns CDR1 LGHNA and CDR2 YSLEER. V gave up 1 base and J gave up 5 bases, with 8 bases separating them.

This clonotype was picked up a small number of times. The rearrangement uses TRBV6-1 and TRBJ2-1; TRBD1 matches 9 bases. Trimming cost V 6 bases and J 0 bases; bases outside gene matches: 3. Germline-derived CDR1 and CDR2 are MNHNS and SASEGT. The CDR3 consists of 15 residues. CDR3 sequence reads: CASRVDRGSYNEQFF. In DNA form, the CDR3 reads TGTGCCAGCAGAGTGGACAGGGGCTCCTACAATGAGCAGTTCTTC.

This clonotype was recorded at least ten times. The V and J genes are TRBV5-4 and TRBJ2-5; TRBD1 aligns across 7 bases. Germline values: CDR1 SGHNT, CDR2 YYREEE (reference sequence). This CDR3 contains 15 residues. The V gene end was trimmed by 4 bases and the J gene end by 4 bases; junction bases not matched to a gene: 10. Here the CDR3 DNA reads TGTGCCAGCAGCGCGACGGGACAGTCGATAGAGACCCAGTACTTC. Residues: CASSATGQSIETQYF.

The chain carries TRBV3-1 and TRBJ1-5; D may be TRBD1 (5 bases). The CDR3 has 16 amino acids. The germline CDR1 and CDR2 sequences are LGHDT and YNNKEL (reference sequence). V lost 0 bases and J 4 bases, leaving 13 bases between the germline ends. CDR3 residues: CASSQEGRAENQPQHF. The CDR3 bases are TGTGCCAGCAGCCAAGAGGGCAGGGCTGAAAATCAGCCCCAGCATTTT. Filled out from reference TRBV3-1 and TRBJ1-5, the complete variable domain reads DTAVSQTPKYLVTQMGNDKSIKCEQNLGHDTMYWYKQDSKKFLKIMFSYNNKELIINETVPNRFSPKSPDKAHLNLHINSLELGDSAVYFCASSQEGRAENQPQHFGDGTRLSIL.

Ten or more counts support this clonotype. The CDR3, as DNA: TGTGCCAGCAGCTTACCCCGACAGCTTCAATCGGAAAAACTGTTTTTT. As protein: CASSLPRQLQSEKLFF. The chain joins TRBV7-9 to TRBJ1-4; possibly TRBD1 for D (5 bases). Germline V gives CDR1 SEHNR, CDR2 FQNEAQ (reference sequence). V lost 2 bases, J lost 8 bases, and 18 bases lay in between. The CDR3 consists of 16 residues.

This clonotype was seen ten or more times. The chain combines TRBV6-1 with TRBJ2-7; the D gene is possibly TRBD1 (6 bases). In germline, CDR1 is MNHNS, CDR2 SASEGT. This CDR3 region has 16 residues. With 5 bases removed from V and 1 base from J, the gap between germline ends came to 18 bases. CDR3 loop: CASSPRWQGRSYEQYF. CDR3 sequence (DNA): TGTGCCAGCAGTCCCCGTTGGCAGGGGAGATCCTACGAGCAGTACTTC.

Ten or more counts support this clonotype. V usage is TRBV6-5 and J usage is TRBJ2-7; D might be TRBD2 (5 bases). The CDR3 spans 16 residues. Germline CDR1 MNHEY, CDR2 SVGAGI. The V and J ends lost 2 bases and 0 bases respectively, with 14 bases between them. The CDR3 sequence is CASSYDPTGSSYEQYF. The CDR3 coding sequence is TGTGCCAGCAGTTACGACCCAACGGGAAGCTCCTACGAGCAGTACTTC.

The chain carries TRBV20-1 and TRBJ2-3, with D perhaps TRBD1 (7 bases). Germline V gene data show CDR1 as DFQATT and CDR2 as SNEGSKA (reference sequence). The CDR3 has 16 amino acids. The V gene lost 0 bases and the J gene lost 6 bases, with 19 bases spanning the gap. CDR3 nucleotides: TGCAGTGCTAGAGAGATGGGCAGGGGGGCATCGGATACGCAGTATTTT. Encoded protein: CSAREMGRGASDTQYF.

The V and J genes are TRBV20-1 and TRBJ2-7; D is unclear. The CDR3 has 13 amino acids. The V gene's germline CDR1 is DFQATT and CDR2 SNEGSKA (reference sequence). V was shortened by 6 bases and J by 0 bases, with 12 bases between the two germline ends. DNA of the CDR3: TGCAGTGCACGAGGCGCAGCCTCCTACGAGCAGTACTTC. Protein product: CSARGAASYEQYF.

The J gene is TRBJ2-2, the V gene TRBV7-2; D gene unclear. Trimming shortened V by 3 bases and J by 0 bases, and 5 bases separated the two germline ends. The CDR3 runs 14 residues. From germline, CDR1 is SGHTA and CDR2 FQGNSA. The CDR3 DNA follows: TGTGCCAGCAGCTTCTCTGCGAACACCGGGGAGCTGTTTTTT. Amino acid sequence: CASSFSANTGELFF.

This clonotype appeared many times. The rearrangement uses TRBV29-1 and TRBJ2-3; weak D call: TRBD1 (5 bases). Trimming cost V 6 bases and J 2 bases, with 18 bases left between them. Germline values: CDR1 SQVTM, CDR2 ANQGSEA. The length of the CDR3 is 15 residues. The CDR3 DNA sequence: TGCAGCGTGATACAGGCCCCAGTAACCACAGATACGCAGTATTTT. It translates to CSVIQAPVTTDTQYF.